What follows describes a single T cell receptor (beta chain). This sample is part of a study of shared clonotypes between healthy human individuals. The length of the CDR3 is 14 residues. The V and J ends lost 4 bases and 6 bases respectively, with 17 bases between them. In germline, CDR1 is SGHRS, CDR2 YFSETQ. Sequenced by immunoSEQ multiplex PCR; TCRdb stores in-frame clones only, minus some. The sample has about 1 million clones, roughly 70% seen once; the top ten hold approximately 1.5%. The origin of this receptor is a man younger than 35 in good health. The V and J genes are TRBV5-1 and TRBJ2-7; D might be TRBD2 (5 bases). The source material was memory CD4+ T cells sorted from blood. Subset meaning: CD45RA-negative fraction. The CDR3, as DNA: TGCGCCAGCAGCCCACCGGACGGAGGTCGCGAGCAGTACTTC. Translated, it gives CASSPPDGGREQYF.